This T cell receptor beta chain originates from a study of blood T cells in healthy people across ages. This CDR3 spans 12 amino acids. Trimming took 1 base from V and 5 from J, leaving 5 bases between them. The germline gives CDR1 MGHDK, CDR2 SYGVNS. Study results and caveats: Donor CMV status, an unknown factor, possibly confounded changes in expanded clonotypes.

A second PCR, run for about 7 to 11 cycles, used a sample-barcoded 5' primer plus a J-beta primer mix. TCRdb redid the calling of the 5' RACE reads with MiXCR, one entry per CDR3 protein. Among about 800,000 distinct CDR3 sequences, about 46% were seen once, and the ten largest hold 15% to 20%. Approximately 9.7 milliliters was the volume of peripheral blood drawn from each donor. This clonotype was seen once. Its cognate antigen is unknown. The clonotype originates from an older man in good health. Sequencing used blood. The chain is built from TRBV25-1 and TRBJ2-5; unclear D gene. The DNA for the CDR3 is TGTGCCAGCAGTGAATTCGCGGAGACCCAGTACTTC. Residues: CASSEFAETQYF.